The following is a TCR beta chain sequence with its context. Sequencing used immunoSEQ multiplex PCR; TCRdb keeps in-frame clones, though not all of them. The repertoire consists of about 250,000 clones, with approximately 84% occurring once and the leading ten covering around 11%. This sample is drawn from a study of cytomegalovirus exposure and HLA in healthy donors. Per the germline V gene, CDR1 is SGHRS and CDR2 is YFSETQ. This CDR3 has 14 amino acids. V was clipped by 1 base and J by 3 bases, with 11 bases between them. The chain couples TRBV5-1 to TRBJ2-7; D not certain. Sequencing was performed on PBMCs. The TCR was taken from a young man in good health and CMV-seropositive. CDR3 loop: CASSLRYGDYEQYF. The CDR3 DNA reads TGCGCCAGCAGCTTGCGGTATGGAGACTACGAGCAGTACTTC.